This T cell receptor (beta chain) was profiled in a study of Tregs in tolerant kidney transplant recipients. Study findings and constraints: Activated donor B cell expansion appeared to reveal the most relevant donor-specific TCRbeta repertoire.

Trimming shortened V by 1 base and J by 0 bases, and 12 bases separated the two germline ends. This CDR3 comprises 16 residues. Germline V lookup: CDR1 SGHTA, CDR2 FQGTGA. Sequencing was performed with immunoSEQ multiplex PCR; in TCRdb, only in-frame clones are kept and a portion is missing. The table has just over 15,000 clones, 90% to 95% seen once. CD4+CD25+CD127- Tregs, CD4+CD25- non-Tregs, CD4 and CD8 cells were sorted. As concerns this clone: No antigen is known for it.

The rearrangement joins TRBV7-3 to TRBJ2-5, with D perhaps TRBD2 (5 bases). What was sequenced was CD8+ T cells from blood. The receptor was derived from a human donor in good health. The CDR3 reads CASSLKGGRYQETQYF. As DNA, the CDR3 is TGTGCCAGCAGCTTAAAAGGAGGCAGGTACCAAGAGACCCAGTACTTC. Supplemented by reference TRBV7-3 and TRBJ2-5, the full variable domain reads GAGVSQTPSNKVTEKGKYVELRCDPISGHTALYWYRQSLGQGPEFLIYFQGTGAADDSGLPNDRFFAVRPEGSVSTLKIQRTERGDSAVYLCASSLKGGRYQETQYFGPGTRLLVL.